The 23 T cell receptor beta chains below were found in one sample sequenced in a study of blood T cell repertoires in COVID-19. The data were produced by immunoSEQ multiplex PCR, yet TCRdb's version contains in-frame clones alone and is incomplete. The sample has about 83,000 clones, about 70% seen once; the top ten hold about 20%. Sequencing was performed on peripheral blood. These receptors all stem from an elderly woman with active or convalescent COVID-19.

The CDR3 bases are TGCGCCAGCAGTCAGACAGAAGATAATGAAAAACTGTTTTTT. Its protein product is CASSQTEDNEKLFF. This sequence joins TRBV5-1 and TRBJ1-4, with a possible D match to TRBD1 (5 bases). The CDR3 consists of 14 residues. The germline V gene encodes CDR1 SGHRS and CDR2 YFSETQ. The V end was cut by 5 bases, the J end by 4 bases, with 12 bases between.

The count of this clone is one. The chain joins TRBV28 to TRBJ2-2; 9 nucleotides align to TRBD1. Germline V gene lookup returns CDR1 MDHEN and CDR2 SYDVKM. Trimming took 4 bases from V and 4 from J; bases not matched to a gene: 7. CDR3 size: 16 residues. The CDR3 here is CASSYPGQGFTGELFF. The CDR3 coding sequence is TGTGCCAGCAGTTACCCGGGACAGGGATTCACCGGGGAGCTGTTTTTT.

The chain is built from TRBV9 and TRBJ1-1; D is ambiguous. The CDR3 covers 14 residues. V lost 0 bases to trimming and J lost 3 bases, with 9 bases between them. Looked up from germline, CDR1 is SGDLS and CDR2 is YYNGEE. Here the CDR3 reads CASSVAPADTEAFF. The CDR3 region has the DNA TGTGCCAGCAGCGTAGCACCAGCGGACACTGAAGCTTTCTTT. Full variable domain (remainder filled in from reference TRBV9 and TRBJ1-1): DSGVTQTPKHLITATGQRVTLRCSPRSGDLSVYWYQQSLDQGLQFLIQYYNGEERAKGNILERFSAQQFPDLHSELNLSSLELGDSALYFCASSVAPADTEAFFGQGTRLTVV.

This rearrangement joins TRBV5-5 to TRBJ1-1; 7 positions agree with TRBD1. Germline V gene sequence: CDR1 SGHKS, CDR2 YYEKEE (reference sequence). J lost 1 base, V lost 2 bases, and 2 bases had no gene match. The CDR3 extends over 14 amino acids. The CDR3 spells CASSLRTGNTEAFF. For the CDR3, the DNA is TGTGCCAGCAGCTTAAGGACAGGGAACACTGAAGCTTTCTTT. Variable domain in full (rest from reference TRBV5-5 and TRBJ1-1): DAGVTQSPTHLIKTRGQQVTLRCSPISGHKSVSWYQQVLGQGPQFIFQYYEKEERGRGNFPDRFSARQFPNYSSELNVNALLLGDSALYLCASSLRTGNTEAFFGQGTRLTVV.

About this clone itself: This same CDR3 is encoded by further DNA sequences in the sample. The rearrangement uses TRBV5-6 and TRBJ2-7; possibly TRBD1 for D (6 bases). CDR3 length equals 14 residues. Germline lookup yields CDR1 SGHDT and CDR2 YYEEEE. V lost 4 bases, J lost 2 bases, and 13 bases lay in between. CDR3 amino acids: CASSPGVGTYEQYF. Here the CDR3 DNA reads TGTGCCAGCAGCCCAGGGGTCGGGACCTACGAGCAGTACTTC.

The chain employs TRBV28 and TRBJ2-5; TRBD1 is a possible D gene (5 bases). The CDR3 sequence is 14 residues long. The germline V gene has CDR1 MDHEN and CDR2 SYDVKM. V was clipped by 7 bases and J by 7 bases, with 19 bases between them. In DNA, the CDR3 is TGTGCCAGCAAAGATGAATCAAAAAGGGGGACCCAGTACTTC. It specifies CASKDESKRGTQYF.

This chain uses TRBV29-1 with TRBJ2-5; D unclear. Trimming removed 0 bases at V and 6 bases at J, with 5 bases between. The germline CDR1 and CDR2 sequences are SQVTM and ANQGSEA. This CDR3 spans 11 amino acids. CDR3 amino acids: CSVEDLKTQYF. In DNA form, the CDR3 reads TGCAGCGTTGAAGATTTAAAGACCCAGTACTTC.

This clone appeared a few times. The J gene is TRBJ1-2, the V gene TRBV5-5; D not certain. Germline CDR1 reads SGHKS; CDR2 reads YYEKEE (reference sequence). Trimming stripped 4 bases from V and 7 bases from J, with 17 bases between. The CDR3 spans 14 residues. The chain's CDR3 is CASSAEGRSGGYTF. CDR3 sequence (DNA): TGTGCCAGCAGCGCCGAAGGGAGGTCAGGTGGCTACACCTTC.

The genes are TRBV5-1 and TRBJ2-1; D ambiguous. This CDR3 spans 17 amino acids. The germline V gene encodes CDR1 SGHRS and CDR2 YFSETQ. V was trimmed by 4 bases and J by 0 bases, leaving 17 bases between them. The CDR3, as DNA: TGCGCCAGCAGCAAGAGCCCCCCGGTGAGCTCCTACAATGAGCAGTTCTTC. Its translation: CASSKSPPVSSYNEQFF.

J is TRBJ1-3 and V is TRBV9, with 8 bases matching TRBD1. The ends lost 3 bases at V and 4 bases at J; junction bases unmatched: 3. The length of the CDR3 is 14 residues. Germline loops: CDR1 SGDLS, CDR2 YYNGEE. The CDR3 nucleotides read TGTGCCAGCAGCGCGACAGGGGACGGAAACACCATATATTTT. Protein product: CASSATGDGNTIYF.

The gene calls are TRBV5-4 and TRBJ2-2; 7 nucleotides align to TRBD1. CDR3 length: 16 amino acids. The V segment lost 5 bases and the J segment 5 bases; nucleotides outside the gene matches: 12. Germline CDR1 is SGHNT and CDR2 is YYREEE (reference sequence). CDR3 bases: TGTGCCAGCAGTGTAGGTCTCAGGGGGTCTACCGGGGAGCTGTTTTTT. Its protein product is CASSVGLRGSTGELFF. Using reference TRBV5-4 and TRBJ2-2 for the parts outside the CDR3, the full variable domain is ETGVTQSPTHLIKTRGQQVTLRCSSQSGHNTVSWYQQALGQGPQFIFQYYREEENGRGNFPPRFSGLQFPNYSSELNVNALELDDSALYLCASSVGLRGSTGELFFGEGSRLTVL.

This clone appeared a few times. The chain combines TRBV6-6 with TRBJ2-7, with 8 bases fitting TRBD2. V was clipped by 6 bases and J by 7 bases; unmatched bases: 5. This CDR3 region has 12 residues. Germline CDR1 reads MNHNY; CDR2 reads SVGAGI (reference sequence). DNA for the CDR3: TGTGCCAGCAGCCAAGAGCGGGGGGAGCAGTACTTC. It specifies CASSQERGEQYF.

The V gene is TRBV9, the J gene TRBJ2-1; 8 bases map to TRBD2. Losses at the gene ends were 0 bases for V and 5 bases for J; bases not matched to a gene: 13. Germline assignment: CDR1 SGDLS and CDR2 YYNGEE. This CDR3 spans 18 amino acids. The DNA of the CDR3 is TGTGCCAGCAGCGTAGGTGCGCTAGCGGGCCTTCGGAACAATGAGCAGTTCTTC. Protein sequence: CASSVGALAGLRNNEQFF.

The J gene is TRBJ2-3, the V gene TRBV6-2 or TRBV6-3; D unresolved. V lost 5 bases and J 9 bases, leaving 12 bases between the germline ends. The CDR3 consists of 12 residues. CDR1 and CDR2 (germline): MNHEY, SVGEGT. This CDR3 is CASSPQLGTQYF. In DNA form, the CDR3 reads TGTGCCAGCAGTCCCCAGCTAGGCACGCAGTATTTT.

The chain couples TRBV4-3 to TRBJ1-4; 10 bases line up with TRBD1. With V trimmed by 0 bases and J by 1 base, 8 bases remained unmatched. The V gene's germline CDR1 is LGHNA and CDR2 YSLEER. The CDR3 has 19 residues. The CDR3 DNA is TGCGCCAGCAGCCAAGACGTGGGACAGGGGACTTTAACTAATGAAAAACTGTTTTTT. The encoded protein is CASSQDVGQGTLTNEKLFF.

V usage is TRBV5-8 and J usage is TRBJ2-7; 7 bases agree with TRBD1. Germline assignment: CDR1 SGHTS and CDR2 YDEGEE. The CDR3 loop spans 16 amino acids. With V trimmed by 7 bases and J by 2 bases, 15 bases remained unmatched. This CDR3 reads CASGHRDRQGPYEQYF. The DNA of the CDR3 is TGTGCCAGCGGTCACCGGGACCGACAGGGCCCCTACGAGCAGTACTTC.

The chain has TRBV27 and TRBJ2-4; TRBD1 aligns across 8 bases. The CDR3 totals 14 residues. The V and J ends lost 5 bases and 7 bases, in that order; junction bases with no gene match: 7. Germline CDR1 is MNHEY and CDR2 is SMNVEV (reference sequence). CDR3 nucleotide sequence: TGTGCCAGCAGTCCCAGGGGGCGCCTTAACATTCAGTACTTC. It yields the protein CASSPRGRLNIQYF.

The chain uses TRBV11-2 and TRBJ2-3; perhaps TRBD2 as D (5 bases). CDR1 is SGHAT, CDR2 FQNNGV, per germline. Between the trimmed V and J ends, which lost 4 bases and 4 bases, there was a span of 6 bases. The CDR3 spans 12 residues. CDR3 sequence (DNA): TGTGCCAGCAGCTCCGGGGCAGATACGCAGTATTTT. Translation: CASSSGADTQYF.

The count of this clone is one. The chain recombines TRBV7-2 with TRBJ2-4; 12 nucleotides align to TRBD2. CDR3 length: 16 amino acids. Germline lookup yields CDR1 SGHTA and CDR2 FQGNSA. The trim removed 4 bases at V and 6 bases at J, leaving 7 bases unmatched. Here the CDR3 reads CASSSSGGARRNIQYF. The CDR3 coding sequence is TGTGCCAGCAGCTCTAGCGGGGGGGCCCGGAGAAACATTCAGTACTTC.

The chain joins TRBV28 to TRBJ1-1; no clear D. The CDR3 contains 15 residues. The V end was cut by 7 bases, the J end by 0 bases, with 15 bases between. Germline V gene lookup returns CDR1 MDHEN and CDR2 SYDVKM. The chain's CDR3 is CASTPVRALNTEAFF. As DNA, the CDR3 is TGTGCCAGCACCCCCGTGAGGGCCCTGAACACTGAAGCTTTCTTT.

In nucleotides, the CDR3 is TGTGCCAGCAGCTTACCCCCGCCGGACAGTCCAAATTCACCCCTCCACTTT. Translated: CASSLPPPDSPNSPLHF. The chain carries TRBV11-2 and TRBJ1-6, with a weak D call TRBD1 (6 bases). The CDR3 extends over 17 amino acids. The V gene lost 2 bases and the J gene lost 7 bases, with 18 bases spanning the gap. The germline gives CDR1 SGHAT, CDR2 FQNNGV.

The sample holds a few counts of this clone. The chain is built from TRBV6-2 or TRBV6-3 and TRBJ2-2; D gene ambiguous. V lost 0 bases to trimming and J lost 4 bases, with 9 bases between them. The CDR3 consists of 15 residues. Germline CDR1 MNHEY, CDR2 SVGEGT. CDR3 in amino acids: CASSYSSDSTGELFF. The CDR3 nucleotides read TGTGCCAGCAGTTACTCCTCTGACTCCACCGGGGAGCTGTTTTTT.

The CDR3 loop reads CASSYLGGTEAFF. As DNA, the CDR3 is TGTGCCAGCAGTTACCTCGGGGGCACTGAAGCTTTCTTT. The rearrangement links TRBV6-2 or TRBV6-3 to TRBJ1-1, with a weak D call TRBD1 (5 bases). The CDR3 is made up of 13 amino acids. Trimming stripped 2 bases from V and 4 bases from J, with 8 bases between. Germline V gives CDR1 MNHEY, CDR2 SVGEGT.